The 29 T cell receptor beta chains listed next were all sequenced from one sample in a study of control samples from healthy donors and cancer patients. The data were produced by immunoSEQ multiplex PCR, yet TCRdb's version contains in-frame clones alone and is incomplete. The data contain 75,000 to 95,000 clones, over 75% of them singletons. The sample taken for sequencing was blood. These receptors originate from a woman younger than 30 in good health.

The chain carries TRBV27 and TRBJ1-4, with D perhaps TRBD1 (6 bases). Trimming took 3 bases from V and 6 from J, leaving 14 bases between them. The germline gives CDR1 MNHEY, CDR2 SMNVEV (reference sequence). This CDR3 has 15 amino acids. The CDR3 DNA sequence: TGTGCCAGCAGTTTTGGGGGGCTGAGGGATGAAAAACTGTTTTTT. It encodes CASSFGGLRDEKLFF. The whole variable domain, remainder taken from reference TRBV27 and TRBJ1-4, is EAQVTQNPRYLITVTGKKLTVTCSQNMNHEYMSWYRQDPGLGLRQIYYSMNVEVTDKGDVPEGYKVSRKEKRNFPLILESPSPNQTSLYFCASSFGGLRDEKLFFGSGTQLSVL.

V and J are TRBV6-5 and TRBJ2-3; TRBD2 matches at 8 bases. The CDR3 runs 15 residues. Germline loops: CDR1 MNHEY, CDR2 SVGAGI. With V trimmed by 5 bases and J by 1 base, 5 bases remained unmatched. The CDR3 protein is CASSPLTSGTDTQYF. The CDR3 DNA follows: TGTGCCAGCAGTCCTCTGACTAGCGGCACAGATACGCAGTATTTT.

The chain employs TRBV9 and TRBJ1-4; 8 nucleotides align to TRBD1. V was pared by 2 bases and J by 6 bases, with 6 bases of the junction left unmatched. Germline CDR1 and CDR2: SGDLS and YYNGEE. CDR3 length: 15 residues. CDR3 protein: CASSVAGGLDEKLFF. Here the CDR3 DNA reads TGTGCCAGCAGCGTCGCAGGGGGCTTGGATGAAAAACTGTTTTTT.

The chain joins TRBV11-2 to TRBJ2-1, with 9 nucleotides matching TRBD2. This CDR3 spans 14 amino acids. V gave up 5 bases and J gave up 10 bases; unmatched junction bases: 9. CDR1 SGHAT and CDR2 FQNNGV come from the germline V gene. The CDR3: CASSPRALAGEQFF. The DNA of the CDR3 is TGTGCCAGCAGCCCACGAGCCCTAGCGGGAGAGCAGTTCTTC.

The gene calls are TRBV30 and TRBJ1-1; TRBD1 might be the D (6 bases). The CDR3 has 17 amino acids. V was pared by 1 base and J by 0 bases, with 18 bases between. The germline V gene has CDR1 GTSNPN and CDR2 SVGIG (reference sequence). CDR3 DNA sequence: TGTGCCTGGAGTGGATTATTCACCCACAGGGTGAACACTGAAGCTTTCTTT. The encoded protein is CAWSGLFTHRVNTEAFF.

V is TRBV19 and J is TRBJ1-6, with TRBD1 matching over 7 bases. Germline loops: CDR1 LNHDA, CDR2 SQIVND (reference sequence). V lost 5 bases, J lost 6 bases, and 10 bases stayed unmatched. The CDR3 loop spans 16 amino acids. The CDR3 region is CASSQGGQLRNSPLHF. CDR3 nucleotide sequence: TGTGCCAGTAGTCAAGGGGGACAGCTACGTAATTCACCCCTCCACTTT. Variable domain in full (rest from reference TRBV19 and TRBJ1-6): DGGITQSPKYLFRKEGQNVTLSCEQNLNHDAMYWYRQDPGQGLRLIYYSQIVNDFQKGDIAEGYSVSREKKESFPLTVTSAQKNPTAFYLCASSQGGQLRNSPLHFGNGTRLTVT.

The chain joins TRBV24-1 to TRBJ2-5; 11 bases line up with TRBD2. Trimming removed 4 bases from V and 5 bases from J; junction bases left unmatched: 23. The CDR3 consists of 21 residues. The germline V gene has CDR1 KGHDR and CDR2 SFDVKD. CDR3 sequence: CATSDPSLPDSGGAVVETQYF. The CDR3 region has the DNA TGTGCCACCAGTGACCCGTCCTTGCCCGATAGCGGGGGGGCCGTTGTGGAGACCCAGTACTTC.

Comment on this clone: The identical CDR3 is also encoded by other nucleotide sequences in the sample. The rearrangement links TRBV5-1 to TRBJ1-4; no clear D. V gave up 0 bases and J gave up 6 bases, with 9 bases separating them. CDR3 size: 14 residues. Germline assignment: CDR1 SGHRS and CDR2 YFSETQ. The CDR3 DNA is TGCGCCAGCAGCTTGGCCGGGCCCCATGAAAAACTGTTTTTT. Amino acids: CASSLAGPHEKLFF. Using reference TRBV5-1 and TRBJ1-4 for the parts outside the CDR3, the full variable domain is KAGVTQTPRYLIKTRGQQVTLSCSPISGHRSVSWYQQTPGQGLQFLFEYFSETQRNKGNFPGRFSGRQFSNSRSEMNVSTLELGDSALYLCASSLAGPHEKLFFGSGTQLSVL.

CDR3 amino acids: CASSSQTMNTEAFF. In nucleotides, the CDR3 is TGCGCCAGCAGCTCCCAGACAATGAACACTGAAGCTTTCTTT. The chain is built from TRBV5-1 and TRBJ1-1; D gene unclear. Germline lookup yields CDR1 SGHRS and CDR2 YFSETQ. The CDR3 is 14 amino acids. V was shortened by 3 bases and J by 0 bases, with 9 bases between the two germline ends.

The CDR3 is CASSQEQAAYNSPLHF. CDR3 sequence (DNA): TGTGCCAGCAGCCAAGAACAGGCAGCGTATAATTCACCCCTCCACTTT. This sequence joins TRBV4-2 and TRBJ1-6; tentative D call: TRBD1 (5 bases). V lost 0 bases and J 4 bases, leaving 10 bases between the germline ends. Germline V gene lookup returns CDR1 LGHNA and CDR2 YNFKEQ. The CDR3 has 16 residues.

The CDR3 loop reads CASRPDLNTEAFF. The CDR3 DNA sequence: TGTGCCAGCAGACCAGATTTGAACACTGAAGCTTTCTTT. The chain combines TRBV12-3 or TRBV12-4 with TRBJ1-1, with no clear D. V shed 6 bases and J shed 0 bases, with 8 bases lying between them. The CDR3 loop spans 13 amino acids.

The V gene is TRBV7-8, the J gene TRBJ2-7, with 11 positions matching TRBD1. Unmatched junction bases numbered 14, after V lost 5 bases and J lost 5 bases. Looked up from germline, CDR1 is SGHVS and CDR2 is FQNEAQ. This CDR3 spans 17 amino acids. CDR3 protein: CASSVTGTGGVVHEQYF. CDR3 coding DNA: TGTGCCAGCAGCGTCACCGGGACAGGGGGTGTAGTGCACGAGCAGTACTTC.

The J gene is TRBJ1-2, the V gene TRBV5-4, with D uncertain. Between the trimmed V and J ends, which lost 10 bases and 4 bases, there was a span of 11 bases. In germline, CDR1 is SGHNT, CDR2 YYREEE (reference sequence). The CDR3 contains 11 residues. CDR3 sequence (DNA): TGTGCCGGTGGAGGGCCCTATGGCTACACCTTC. Amino acid sequence: CAGGGPYGYTF.

The CDR3 is CASSERDWDNEQFF. The CDR3 DNA reads as TGTGCCAGCAGTGAACGGGACTGGGACAATGAGCAGTTCTTC. This sequence joins TRBV6-1 and TRBJ2-1; a weak D match, TRBD2 (6 bases). The V end lost 2 bases, the J end lost 5 bases, and 10 bases lay between the germline ends. There are 14 residues in the CDR3. Germline-derived CDR1 and CDR2 are MNHNS and SASEGT.

The chain is built from TRBV13 and TRBJ1-3, with TRBD1 matching 8 bases. Looked up from germline, CDR1 is PRHDT and CDR2 is FYEKMQ (reference sequence). The length of the CDR3 is 15 residues. Trimming removed 5 bases from V and 0 bases from J; junction bases left unmatched: 3. CDR3 coding DNA: TGTGCCAGCAGCATGGGACAGGTCTCTGGAAACACCATATATTTT. Protein: CASSMGQVSGNTIYF. Together with reference TRBV13 and TRBJ1-3, the CDR3 gives the full variable domain: AAGVIQSPRHLIKEKRETATLKCYPIPRHDTVYWYQQGPGQDPQFLISFYEKMQSDKGSIPDRFSAQQFSDYHSELNMSSLELGDSALYFCASSMGQVSGNTIYFGEGSWLTVV.

The CDR3 loop reads CASSDGGNTEAFF. DNA for the CDR3: TGTGCCAGCAGTGATGGAGGGAATACTGAAGCTTTCTTT. V is TRBV2 and J is TRBJ1-1; D gene uncertain. The V gene lost 3 bases and the J gene lost 5 bases, with 10 bases spanning the gap. There are 13 residues in the CDR3. Looked up from germline, CDR1 is SNHLY and CDR2 is FYNNEI.

The rearrangement uses TRBV9 and TRBJ2-1, with D perhaps matching TRBD2 (5 bases). Germline V lookup: CDR1 SGDLS, CDR2 YYNGEE. V shed 4 bases and J shed 6 bases, with 17 bases lying between them. The CDR3 sequence is 15 residues long. The DNA for the CDR3 is TGTGCCAGCAGCACACTCAGCGGTGGTCGCAATGAGCAGTTCTTC. It is translated as CASSTLSGGRNEQFF.

The V call is TRBV9, the J call TRBJ1-1, with D unresolved. Trimming removed 6 bases from V and 6 bases from J, with 12 bases in between. Per the germline V gene, CDR1 is SGDLS and CDR2 is YYNGEE. The CDR3 is made up of 12 amino acids. The CDR3 protein is CASILIGAEAFF. The CDR3 bases are TGTGCCAGCATCCTGATCGGGGCTGAAGCTTTCTTT.

J is TRBJ2-7 and V is TRBV11-3; D might be TRBD1 or TRBD2, each matching 5 bases. This CDR3 region has 19 residues. Deletions cut 4 bases from V and 0 bases from J, with 25 bases between. Germline values: CDR1 SGHNT, CDR2 YENEEA. The CDR3 DNA reads TGTGCCAGCAGCTCCCACTCTTGGTCCGGGACGACGAGCTCCTACGAGCAGTACTTC. Its protein is CASSSHSWSGTTSSYEQYF. Based on the CDR3 plus reference TRBV11-3 and TRBJ2-7, the full variable domain is EAGVVQSPRYKIIEKKQPVAFWCNPISGHNTLYWYLQNLGQGPELLIRYENEEAVDDSQLPKDRFSAERLKGVDSTLKIQPAELGDSAVYLCASSSHSWSGTTSSYEQYFGPGTRLTVT.

The chain has TRBV12-3 or TRBV12-4 and TRBJ2-1; possibly TRBD1 or TRBD2 for D (5 bases each). Trimming took off 7 bases at V and 5 bases at J, with 12 bases between the two ends. The CDR3 runs to 13 residues. CDR3 sequence reads: CASNTGTDNEQFF. In nucleotides, the CDR3 is TGTGCCAGCAATACTGGGACGGACAATGAGCAGTTCTTC.

This clone was picked up one time. Other DNA sequences in this specimen translate into the identical CDR3. This chain connects TRBV10-2 to TRBJ1-1, with no clear D. The CDR3 has 13 residues. Germline V gene sequence: CDR1 WSHSY, CDR2 SAAADI. Trimming removed 2 bases at V and 1 base at J, with 5 bases between. Written as DNA, the CDR3 is TGCGCCAGCAGTGAGCGGGAGAACACTGAAGCTTTCTTT. It codes for CASSERENTEAFF.

The chain employs TRBV19 and TRBJ1-1, with unresolved D. The CDR3 spans 13 residues. Trimming removed 10 bases from V and 1 base from J, with 13 bases in between. In germline, CDR1 is LNHDA, CDR2 SQIVND (reference sequence). The CDR3 DNA sequence: TGTGCCACCTTGAATGAAGGGAACACTGAAGCTTTCTTT. Protein: CATLNEGNTEAFF.

CDR3 bases: TGTGCCAGCAGTTCTAGTGACCAGCCCCAGCATTTT. Translation: CASSSSDQPQHF. This chain joins TRBV12-3 or TRBV12-4 and TRBJ1-5; D gene unclear. The CDR3 spans 12 residues. V was clipped by 4 bases and J by 7 bases, with 8 bases between them.

V is TRBV7-8 and J is TRBJ1-4; D is uncertain. This CDR3 is 14 amino acids long. Germline V gives CDR1 SGHVS, CDR2 FQNEAQ. The V and J ends lost 1 base and 8 bases respectively, with 11 bases between them. CDR3 sequence (DNA): TGTGCCAGCAGCTTAGGGGGTTCCTTGGAAAAACTGTTTTTT. Translated: CASSLGGSLEKLFF.

This chain uses TRBV7-2 with TRBJ1-2; TRBD1 is a possible D gene (5 bases). Germline loops: CDR1 SGHTA, CDR2 FQGNSA. The ends were cut back, 5 bases at V and 4 bases at J, with 14 bases in the middle. CDR3 size: 14 residues. This chain's CDR3 is CASSTLTDLYGYTF. DNA for the CDR3: TGTGCCAGCAGCACCTTGACAGACCTCTATGGCTACACCTTC. Based on the CDR3 plus reference TRBV7-2 and TRBJ1-2, the full variable domain is GAGVSQSPSNKVTEKGKDVELRCDPISGHTALYWYRQSLGQGLEFLIYFQGNSAPDKSGLPSDRFSAERTGGSVSTLTIQRTQQEDSAVYLCASSTLTDLYGYTFGSGTRLTVV.

The rearrangement uses TRBV27 and TRBJ1-1; possibly TRBD1 for D (6 bases). V gave up 5 bases and J gave up 0 bases, with 10 bases separating them. Germline loops: CDR1 MNHEY, CDR2 SMNVEV (reference sequence). The CDR3 covers 14 residues. The CDR3: CASSPGHLNTEAFF. The CDR3 DNA sequence: TGTGCCAGCAGTCCGGGACATCTGAACACTGAAGCTTTCTTT.

The chain carries TRBV28 and TRBJ1-3; TRBD1 is a possible D gene (6 bases). The germline gives CDR1 MDHEN, CDR2 SYDVKM. Trimming cost V 4 bases and J 3 bases, with 16 bases left between them. The CDR3 spans 16 residues. CDR3 in amino acids: CASSSPGGADGNTIYF. In nucleotides, the CDR3 is TGTGCCAGCAGTTCCCCGGGGGGCGCGGATGGAAACACCATATATTTT.

The chain recombines TRBV3-1 (or the pseudogene TRBV3-2) with TRBJ1-3; 7 nucleotides line up with TRBD1. CDR1 and CDR2 (germline): LGHDT, YNNKEL (reference sequence). The CDR3 has 17 amino acids. Losses at the gene ends were 2 bases for V and 1 base for J; bases not matched to a gene: 8. The chain's CDR3 is CASSQRQGLGSGNTIYF. Here the CDR3 DNA reads TGTGCCAGCAGCCAAAGACAGGGACTGGGGTCTGGAAACACCATATATTTT.

This sequence joins TRBV5-4 and TRBJ2-1; D gene uncertain. The V and J ends lost 0 bases and 8 bases respectively, with 9 bases between them. This CDR3 is built from 13 residues. Germline CDR1 is SGHNT and CDR2 is YYREEE (reference sequence). In DNA, the CDR3 is TGTGCCAGCAGCTTGGAGGCTCCCCATGAGCAGTTCTTC. This gives the protein CASSLEAPHEQFF.